This T cell receptor beta chain derives from a study of cytomegalovirus exposure and HLA in healthy donors. 13 Jbeta primers and 60 Vbeta primers were used for the PCR. Clones were sequenced by immunoSEQ multiplex PCR, and TCRdb holds only the in-frame ones, with some missing. The sample has roughly 140,000 clones, approximately 83% seen once. The CDR3 covers 12 residues. V shed 5 bases, J shed 5 bases, and the junction held 2 bases outside the gene matches. Germline CDR1 is GTSNPN and CDR2 is SVGIG (reference sequence). The sequence came from a woman between 35 and 50 years old in good health and CMV-seronegative. This chain links TRBV30 with TRBJ1-4, with 7 bases lining up with TRBD1. Sequenced sample: PBMCs. Written as DNA, the CDR3 is TGTGCCTGGCGGACAGGCAATGAAAAACTGTTTTTT. Its translation: CAWRTGNEKLFF.